The present T cell receptor (beta chain) was sequenced within a study of T cell repertoires in cytomegalovirus infection. Via MiXCR, TCRdb re-called the reads, giving one row per CDR3 protein. Here the sample spans under 350,000 distinct CDR3 sequences, 9.6% being singletons. This clonotype was detected only a few times. The sequence derives from a human donor in good health (CMV status not recorded). Some clones in this sample may be carry-over from other donors' samples. Source material: PBMCs.

The chain's CDR3 is CASSMGLAGDEQFF. The DNA of the CDR3 is TGTGCCAGCAGCATGGGACTAGCTGGCGATGAGCAGTTCTTC. The rearrangement links TRBV5-4 to TRBJ2-1; the match to TRBD2 covers 9 bases. The CDR3 length is 14 residues. Germline V CDR1 and CDR2: SGHNT, YYREEE (reference sequence). Trimming at V came to 4 bases and at J to 8 bases, leaving 7 bases not matched to a gene.